Here is one T cell receptor (beta chain) with its context. The antigen is undetermined. The entry originates in a study of cytomegalovirus exposure and HLA in healthy donors. Study-level results: Analyses of presence/absence relied on an assumption of roughly uniform sequencing depth across donors. Investigators reported approximately 170 TCR beta chains as tied to cytomegalovirus. Specificity of a few CMV-associated chains for CMV antigens was verified in vitro. Fewer N-insertions than the approximately 680-donor mean were reportedly shown by an Asian-associated ancestry cluster in a later analysis.

Researchers ran the PCR with 60 Vbeta and 13 Jbeta primers. Produced via immunoSEQ multiplex PCR; TCRdb's table is partial and in-frame only. The sample consists of some 130,000 clones, around 82% of them appearing once. The clonotype was recovered from a boy between 5 and 17 years old in good health and CMV-seronegative. Sequencing input: PBMCs.

CDR3 region: CASSFVDTAIGSYEQYF. The DNA of the CDR3 is TGCGCCAGCAGCTTCGTGGACACCGCCATCGGCTCCTACGAGCAGTACTTC. The rearrangement joins TRBV5-1 to TRBJ2-7; D is possibly TRBD1 (5 bases). Per the germline V gene, CDR1 is SGHRS and CDR2 is YFSETQ. The ends were cut back, 2 bases at V and 0 bases at J, with 18 bases in the middle. The length of the CDR3 is 17 residues.